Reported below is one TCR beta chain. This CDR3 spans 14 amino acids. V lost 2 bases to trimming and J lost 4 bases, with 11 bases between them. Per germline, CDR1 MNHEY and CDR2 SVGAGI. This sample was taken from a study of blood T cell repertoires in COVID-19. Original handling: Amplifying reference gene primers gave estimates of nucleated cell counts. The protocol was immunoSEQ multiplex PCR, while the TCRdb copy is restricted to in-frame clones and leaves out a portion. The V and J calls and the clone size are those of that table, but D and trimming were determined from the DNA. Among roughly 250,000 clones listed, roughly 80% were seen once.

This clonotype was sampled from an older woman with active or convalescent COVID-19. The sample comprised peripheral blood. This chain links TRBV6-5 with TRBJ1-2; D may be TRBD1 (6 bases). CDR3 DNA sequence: TGTGCCAGCAGTTACCGGACAGAAAGCTATGGCTACACCTTC. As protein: CASSYRTESYGYTF.